The rows below give T cell receptor beta chains drawn from one sample of a study of cytomegalovirus exposure and HLA in healthy donors. The repertoire was sequenced with immunoSEQ multiplex PCR; TCRdb's copy has only in-frame clones and lacks some. The sample gives 150,000 to 180,000 clones, roughly three quarters of which show up once; roughly 7.1% is in the top ten. The sequenced sample consisted of PBMCs. The receptors shown here come from a man aged 25-45 years in good health and CMV-seropositive. Each CDR3 is given with its conserved first and last residue. The D gene is left open where the match is weak. Clone size is given for some rows only: seen once, a few or many times, or a class if the clone is expanded.

V	D	length	size	J	CDR3	DNA
TRBV21-1	NA	13	NA	TRBJ2-3	CAFRGGGTDTQYF	TGTGCCTTCCGAGGGGGCGGCACAGATACGCAGTATTTT
TRBV29-1	NA	15	NA	TRBJ2-1	CSAITGKSVGNEQFF	TGCAGCGCAATCACAGGGAAGTCGGTGGGCAATGAGCAGTTCTTC
TRBV11-3	TRBD2	16	once	TRBJ2-2	CASSREVGAYTGELFF	TGTGCCAGCAGCCGGGAGGTTGGGGCCTACACCGGGGAGCTGTTTTTT
TRBV2	NA	12	NA	TRBJ2-5	CASSLAQETQYF	TGTGCCAGCAGTTTGGCACAAGAGACCCAGTACTTC
TRBV5-1	TRBD2	15	NA	TRBJ2-1	CASSLAPGLGNEQFF	TGCGCCAGCAGCTTGGCCCCGGGACTAGGGAATGAGCAGTTCTTC
TRBV7-3	NA	14	few	TRBJ2-2	CASSSSRDTGELFF	TGTGCCAGCAGCTCCTCCAGGGATACCGGGGAGCTGTTTTTT
TRBV7-9	TRBD2	15	NA	TRBJ2-7	CASSSMGGRSYEQYF	TGTGCCAGCAGCAGTATGGGAGGGCGGTCCTACGAGCAGTACTTC
TRBV7-4	NA	15	NA	TRBJ2-7	CASSFSPQPFYEQYF	TGTGCCAGCAGTTTTTCCCCACAGCCTTTCTACGAGCAGTACTTC
TRBV29-1	NA	12	NA	TRBJ1-4	CSAAQESEKLFF	TGCAGCGCGGCGCAGGAATCTGAAAAACTGTTTTTT
TRBV7-7	NA	15	NA	TRBJ2-2	CASSLFEGDTGELFF	TGTGCTAGCAGCTTATTCGAGGGGGACACCGGGGAGCTGTTTTTT
TRBV28	NA	13	NA	TRBJ1-2	CASRQSPRYGYTF	TGTGCCAGCAGGCAGTCGCCCCGCTATGGCTACACCTTC
TRBV5-6	NA	15	NA	TRBJ1-5	CASSMRSGVAQPQHF	TGTGCCAGCAGCATGAGGTCAGGGGTAGCTCAGCCCCAGCATTTT
TRBV18	NA	13	NA	TRBJ1-1	CASSPSGDTEAFF	TGTGCCAGCTCACCATCGGGGGACACTGAAGCTTTCTTT
TRBV30	TRBD1	14	NA	TRBJ2-5	CACCRQGARETQYF	TGTGCCTGCTGTCGACAGGGGGCACGGGAGACCCAGTACTTC
TRBV2	NA	14	few	TRBJ1-1	CASNFRRGGTEAFF	TGTGCCAGCAACTTCAGGAGGGGTGGGACTGAAGCTTTCTTT
TRBV19	NA	13	NA	TRBJ2-1	CASSIQSGNEQFF	TGTGCCAGTAGTATACAGTCAGGCAATGAGCAGTTCTTC
TRBV5-6	NA	16	few	TRBJ2-2	CASSSTRTANTGELFF	TGTGCCAGCAGCTCCACCCGGACAGCAAACACCGGGGAGCTGTTTTTT
TRBV7-9	NA	13	few	TRBJ1-1	CASSFNGGPEAFF	TGTGCCAGCAGCTTCAACGGCGGGCCTGAAGCTTTCTTT
TRBV29-1	NA	13	NA	TRBJ1-5	CSARRDSNQPQHF	TGCAGCGCCCGCAGGGATAGCAATCAGCCCCAGCATTTT
TRBV7-2	TRBD2	17	NA	TRBJ2-5	CASSLMLAGGRSETQYF	TGTGCCAGCAGCTTAATGCTAGCGGGGGGCCGGTCCGAGACCCAGTACTTC
TRBV27	TRBD2	17	NA	TRBJ2-3	CASSPWTSGIRTDTQYF	TGTGCCAGCAGTCCTTGGACTAGCGGGATACGCACAGATACGCAGTATTTT
TRBV12-5	NA	14	NA	TRBJ1-2	CASATTGGNYGYTF	TGTGCTAGTGCTACCACGGGGGGCAACTATGGCTACACCTTC
TRBV5-1	NA	13	NA	TRBJ1-1	CASSVDMNTEAFF	TGCGCCAGCAGCGTGGACATGAACACTGAAGCTTTCTTT
TRBV12-1	NA	18	NA	TRBJ2-3	CASSFVGASGRGGDTQYF	TGTGCCAGCAGCTTTGTAGGGGCTAGCGGGAGAGGGGGAGATACGCAGTATTTT
TRBV4-1	TRBD1	16	NA	TRBJ2-3	CASSQSPGQGTDTQYF	TGCGCCAGCAGCCAAAGCCCGGGACAGGGCACAGATACGCAGTATTTT
TRBV28	TRBD2	15	NA	TRBJ2-1	CASSLGASGSQEQFF	TGTGCCAGCAGTCTAGGGGCTAGCGGGAGCCAAGAGCAGTTCTTC
TRBV29-1	TRBD1	13	few	TRBJ1-4	CSVKTGRGEKLFF	TGCAGCGTTAAGACAGGGCGAGGTGAAAAACTGTTTTTT
TRBV28	TRBD1	16	NA	TRBJ1-5	CASSPPGQGISQPQHF	TGTGCCAGCAGCCCGCCGGGACAGGGTATTAGTCAGCCCCAGCATTTT
TRBV19	TRBD1	16	NA	TRBJ1-6	CASSIGQGISGSPLHF	TGTGCCAGTAGTATCGGACAGGGAATATCGGGTTCACCCCTCCACTTT
TRBV14	NA	17	NA	TRBJ2-3	CASSQVARQGRADTQYF	TGTGCCAGCAGCCAAGTGGCCCGGCAGGGCAGGGCAGATACGCAGTATTTT
TRBV19	TRBD1	14	once	TRBJ2-1	CASRRQGEGSEQFF	TGTGCCAGCAGGCGACAGGGGGAAGGCAGTGAGCAGTTCTTC
TRBV7-8	TRBD1	15	NA	TRBJ1-4	CASSAGTATNEKLFF	TGTGCCAGCAGCGCCGGGACAGCAACTAATGAAAAACTGTTTTTT
TRBV7-9	TRBD2	13	NA	TRBJ2-5	CATEAGGRETQYF	TGTGCCACCGAAGCGGGGGGCCGGGAGACCCAGTACTTC
TRBV10-3	NA	14	NA	TRBJ1-2	CAISESKGIYGYTF	TGTGCCATCAGTGAGTCGAAGGGGATCTATGGCTACACCTTC
TRBV27	NA	15	NA	TRBJ1-4	CASSLLGGDNEKLFF	TGTGCCAGCAGTTTATTGGGCGGGGATAATGAAAAACTGTTTTTT
TRBV30	TRBD2	15	NA	TRBJ2-7	CAWSSFSSGLGEQYF	TGTGCCTGGAGTTCCTTTTCTAGCGGTCTAGGGGAGCAGTACTTC